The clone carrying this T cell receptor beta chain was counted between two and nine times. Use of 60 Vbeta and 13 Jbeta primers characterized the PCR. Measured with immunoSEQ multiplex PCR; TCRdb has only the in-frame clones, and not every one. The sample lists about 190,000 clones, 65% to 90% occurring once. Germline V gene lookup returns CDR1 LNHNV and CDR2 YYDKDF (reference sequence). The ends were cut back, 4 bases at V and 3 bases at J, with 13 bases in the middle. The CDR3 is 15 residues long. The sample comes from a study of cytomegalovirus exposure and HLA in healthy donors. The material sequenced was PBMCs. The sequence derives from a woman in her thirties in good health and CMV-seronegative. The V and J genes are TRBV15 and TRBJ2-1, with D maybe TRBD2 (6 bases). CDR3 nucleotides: TGTGCCACCAGCACTAGCGCCTTAATCTACAATGAGCAGTTCTTC. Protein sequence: CATSTSALIYNEQFF.